The T cell receptor (beta chain) described here comes from a study of beta chain features in type 1 diabetes. Study-level points and caveats: Patients' naive, central memory and regulatory TCRB repertoires appeared more alike than those of healthy donors.

As for this clone: Its antigen is not identified.

The investigators reverse transcribed all of the isolated RNA, so they sequenced expressed TCRB transcripts. TCRdb's table, derived via immunoSEQ multiplex PCR, lists solely in-frame clones and lacks some. The table shows roughly 240,000 clones, with about 14% occurring only once. Sequencing was carried out using naive CD4+ T cells from blood. This TCR came from a woman between 35 and 50 years old in good health.

This CDR3 reads CASNLDRSYEQYF. In DNA form, the CDR3 reads TGTGCCAGCAACTTAGACAGATCCTACGAGCAGTACTTC. The chain is built from TRBV6-1 and TRBJ2-7, with TRBD1 as a possible D gene (5 bases). CDR3 size: 13 residues. Germline V gives CDR1 MNHNS, CDR2 SASEGT. Trimming stripped 7 bases from V and 1 base from J, with 11 bases between.